This T cell receptor beta chain was obtained from a study of T cell responses to AZD1222 COVID-19 vaccine (TCRdb year 2021). Some background on the complete study: AZD1222 recipients given second doses at about 4 weeks or at about 12 weeks were pooled, since spike-specific TCR depth and breadth were not found to differ between the two schedules. A total of just over 230 trial participants underwent TCR sequencing, of whom roughly 210 received two doses of AZD1222 and approximately 25 received two doses of the MenACWY control vaccine. Trial participants were enrolled into age subgroups of 18-55, 56-69 and 70-plus years, which contained about 160, 30 and 59 TCR-sequenced participants, respectively. General findings and caveats noted by the study authors: In the small 56-69-year group, the increase in depth fell short of significance, most likely because of low power. Epitopes outside the regions mutated in the B.1.351 and B.1.1.7 variants were reportedly recognized by nearly half of the unique spike-specific TCRs. Conclusions about previously exposed vaccinees were limited because only a handful of AZD1222 recipients were SARS-CoV-2 seropositive at baseline. The whole spike protein was spanned by vaccine-associated CD4 TCRs, and dominant responses were seen in regions 160-218 and 743-854. No day 14 peak-response samples were available, so repertoires were characterized only after the peak T cell response. After two AZD1222 doses, both the breadth and the depth of spike-specific TCRs were significantly higher than at day 0 and than in MenACWY recipients. Participants were mostly white British, with more females than males. The authors suggested clonal diversity may have been underestimated.

Comments on this clone: This clone's antigen is unknown. Qualities for individual bases were not recorded, and no much larger clone is one base off.

The sample's time point label, in plain terms: baseline before first vaccination. The vaccinee samples were drawn from two UK trials, COV001 and COV002, one of which was a single-blind randomized controlled phase 2/3 trial testing AZD1222 (ChAdOx1 nCoV-19) in healthy adults. For TCRbeta chain sequencing, PBMC samples were collected from trial participants at day 0 and at day 28 after the second dose. The CDR3 runs 12 amino acids, cysteine and phenylalanine included. The retained sequence is limited to the CDR3, 36 bases, with the frame set at the first base. The trim is 6 bases for V and 7 bases for J, with a gap of 12 bases between the germline ends. The germline V gene yields MDHEN for CDR1 and SYDVKM for CDR2. The CDR3 regions of human TCRbeta chains were subjected to immunosequencing. The authors processed their data as follows. Repertoire TCRs were checked for matches against a reference library of SARS-CoV-2-specific TCRs that had been generated using the MIRA antigen-specificity platform. Breadth was defined as the fraction of unique TCRs that were SARS-CoV-2-associated, and depth was defined as the fraction of total T cells that were SARS-CoV-2-associated. Using the MIRA data, every spike-specific TCR was mapped to the spike region that the TCR reacted to and assigned to either a CD4 or a CD8 class. Log10-transformed breadth and depth values were compared by one-way ANOVA with Sidak's multiple comparisons tests. Entries here come from immuneACCESS through TCRdb and include only in-frame sequences with V and J called. Some clones fail to appear in such tables; in the studies checked, an unresolved V gene covers under half of the shortfall, and the cause of the remainder is unknown. V, J and clone size derive from that table, while D and trimming were established from the DNA sequence. The sample table lists some 200,000 clones, approximately 91% of them with a count of one. In total, the top ten clones hold 0.99% of the sample.

Here the chain combines TRBV28 and TRBJ1-2; the D gene identity is not certain. This material consisted of peripheral blood, taken on day 0 of AZD1222 vaccination. The receptor was derived from an adult in good health. In nucleotide form, the sequence is TGTGCCAGCAGAAACCGGGATTTTGGCTACACCTTC. It encodes CASRNRDFGYTF.